This T cell receptor (beta chain) was documented in a study of T cell responses to AZD1222 COVID-19 vaccine. Clones were sequenced by immunoSEQ multiplex PCR, and TCRdb holds only the in-frame ones, with some missing. The table includes about 160,000 clones, roughly 90% detected once. Whether given at about 4 or about 12 weeks, second doses were pooled. V was shortened by 6 bases and J by 6 bases, with 15 bases between the two germline ends. This CDR3 comprises 14 residues. Germline CDR1 reads SNHLY; CDR2 reads FYNNEI. This clone was recorded only once. Its target is unknown. Notes on the study in general: Breadth and depth of Spike-specific TCRs rose after two AZD1222 doses. Donors, mostly white British, included more females; clonal diversity was possibly underestimated. The CD4 TCRs associated with vaccination extended across spike and predominated at 160-218 and 743-854.

The chain uses TRBV2 and TRBJ1-5, with D possibly TRBD1 on 6 matching bases. Sample: peripheral blood, taken 28 days after the second AZD1222 dose. The origin of this receptor is an adult who received the AZD1222 COVID-19 vaccine. The DNA for the CDR3 is TGTGCCAGCAGGCCTACAGGGATGAGTCAGCCCCAGCATTTT. Amino acid sequence: CASRPTGMSQPQHF.